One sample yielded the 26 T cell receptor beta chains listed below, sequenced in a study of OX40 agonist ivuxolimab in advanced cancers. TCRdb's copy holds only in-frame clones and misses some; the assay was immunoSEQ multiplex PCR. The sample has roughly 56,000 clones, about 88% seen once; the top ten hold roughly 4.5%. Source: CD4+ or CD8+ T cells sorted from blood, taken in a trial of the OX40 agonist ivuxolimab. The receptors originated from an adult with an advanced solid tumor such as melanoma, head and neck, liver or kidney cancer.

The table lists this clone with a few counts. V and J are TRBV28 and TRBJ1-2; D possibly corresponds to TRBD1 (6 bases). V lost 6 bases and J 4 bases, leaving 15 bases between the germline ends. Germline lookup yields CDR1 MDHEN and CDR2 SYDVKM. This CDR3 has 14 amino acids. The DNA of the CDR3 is TGTGCCAGCAGAACCCCGGACAGCTTCTATGGCTACACCTTC. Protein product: CASRTPDSFYGYTF.

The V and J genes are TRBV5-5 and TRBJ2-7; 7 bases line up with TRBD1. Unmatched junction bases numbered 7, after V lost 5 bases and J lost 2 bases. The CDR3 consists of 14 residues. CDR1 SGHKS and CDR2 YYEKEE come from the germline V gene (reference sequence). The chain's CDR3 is CASRPGQDTYEQYF. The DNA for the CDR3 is TGTGCCAGCAGACCCGGACAGGACACCTACGAGCAGTACTTC.

Here the CDR3 DNA reads TGTGCCAGCAGCTTTGGCGAAAAACTGTTTTTT. It codes for CASSFGEKLFF. The chain uses TRBV5-4 and TRBJ1-4; no definite D call. The CDR3 covers 11 residues. Germline-derived CDR1 and CDR2 are SGHNT and YYREEE (reference sequence). Trimming took 2 bases from V and 8 from J, leaving 4 bases between them.

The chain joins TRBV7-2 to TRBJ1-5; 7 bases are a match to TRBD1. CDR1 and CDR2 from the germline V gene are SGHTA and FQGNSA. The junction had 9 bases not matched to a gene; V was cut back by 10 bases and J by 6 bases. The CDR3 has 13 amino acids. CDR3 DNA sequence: TGTGCCACCATGCAGGGGGTCGGTCAGCCCCAGCATTTT. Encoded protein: CATMQGVGQPQHF.

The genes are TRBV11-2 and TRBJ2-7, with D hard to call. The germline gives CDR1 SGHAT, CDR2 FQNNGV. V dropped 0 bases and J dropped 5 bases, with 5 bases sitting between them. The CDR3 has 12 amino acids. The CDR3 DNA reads TGTGCCAGCAGCTTAGATCGTGACGAGCAGTACTTC. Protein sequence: CASSLDRDEQYF.

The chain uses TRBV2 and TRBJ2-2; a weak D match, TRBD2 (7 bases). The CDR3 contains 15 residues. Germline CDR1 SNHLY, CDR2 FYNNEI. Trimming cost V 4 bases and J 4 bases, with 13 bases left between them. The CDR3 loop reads CASSAGGEGTGELFF. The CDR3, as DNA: TGTGCCAGCAGTGCGGGGGGCGAGGGCACCGGGGAGCTGTTTTTT.

The DNA for the CDR3 is TGTGCCAGCAGACTAGTTAATGAGCAGTTCTTC. Its translation is CASRLVNEQFF. This sequence joins TRBV6-6 and TRBJ2-1; the D gene is possibly TRBD2 (5 bases). Germline CDR1 and CDR2: MNHNY and SVGAGI (reference sequence). Trimming pared 6 bases from V and 7 bases from J, leaving 7 bases between. The CDR3 extends over 11 amino acids.

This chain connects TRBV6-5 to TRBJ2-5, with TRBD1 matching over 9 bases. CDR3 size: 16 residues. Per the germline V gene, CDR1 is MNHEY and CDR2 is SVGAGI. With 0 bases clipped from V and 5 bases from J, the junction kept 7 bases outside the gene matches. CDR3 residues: CASSYSKGQGVETQYF. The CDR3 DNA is TGTGCCAGCAGTTACTCGAAGGGACAGGGCGTGGAGACCCAGTACTTC.

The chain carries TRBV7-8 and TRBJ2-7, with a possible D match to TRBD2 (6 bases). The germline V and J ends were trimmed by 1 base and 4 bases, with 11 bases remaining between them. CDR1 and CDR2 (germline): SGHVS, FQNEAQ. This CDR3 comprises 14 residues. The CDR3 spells CASSLDGRGYEQYF. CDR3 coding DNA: TGTGCCAGCAGCTTAGACGGGAGAGGGTACGAGCAGTACTTC.

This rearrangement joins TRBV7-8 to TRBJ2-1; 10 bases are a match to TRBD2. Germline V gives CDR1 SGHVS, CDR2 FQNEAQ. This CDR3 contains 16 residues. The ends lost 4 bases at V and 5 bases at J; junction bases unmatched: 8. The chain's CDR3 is CASSSSGRGSHNEQFF. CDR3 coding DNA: TGTGCCAGCAGCTCTAGCGGGAGAGGTTCGCACAATGAGCAGTTCTTC.

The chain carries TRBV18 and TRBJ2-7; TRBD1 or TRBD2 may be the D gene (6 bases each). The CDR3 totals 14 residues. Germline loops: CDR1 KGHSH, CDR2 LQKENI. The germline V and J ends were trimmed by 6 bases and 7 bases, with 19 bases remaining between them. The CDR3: CASSQIRGAGEQYF. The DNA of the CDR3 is TGTGCCAGCTCCCAAATAAGGGGGGCGGGGGAGCAGTACTTC. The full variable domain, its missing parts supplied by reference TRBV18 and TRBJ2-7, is NAGVMQNPRHLVRRRGQEARLRCSPMKGHSHVYWYRQLPEEGLKFMVYLQKENIIDESGMPKERFSAEFPKEGPSILRIQQVVRGDSAAYFCASSQIRGAGEQYFGPGTRLTVT.

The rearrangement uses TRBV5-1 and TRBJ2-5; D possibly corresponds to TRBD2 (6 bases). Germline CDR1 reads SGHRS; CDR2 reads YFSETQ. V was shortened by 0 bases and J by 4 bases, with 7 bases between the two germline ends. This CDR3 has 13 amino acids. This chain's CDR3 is CASSLAGVETQYF. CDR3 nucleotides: TGCGCCAGCAGCTTGGCGGGAGTAGAGACCCAGTACTTC.

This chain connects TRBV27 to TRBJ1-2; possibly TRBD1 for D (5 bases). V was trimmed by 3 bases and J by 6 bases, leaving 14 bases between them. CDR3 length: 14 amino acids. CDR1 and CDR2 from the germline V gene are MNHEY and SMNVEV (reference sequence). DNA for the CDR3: TGTGCCAGCAGTTTTAGTACGGGGCGGGATGGCTACACCTTC. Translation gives CASSFSTGRDGYTF.

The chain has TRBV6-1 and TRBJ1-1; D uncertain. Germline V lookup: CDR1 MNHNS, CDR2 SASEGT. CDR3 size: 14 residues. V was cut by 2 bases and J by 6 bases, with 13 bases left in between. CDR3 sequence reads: CASSEYWEQPEAFF. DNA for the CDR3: TGTGCCAGCAGTGAATATTGGGAACAGCCTGAAGCTTTCTTT.

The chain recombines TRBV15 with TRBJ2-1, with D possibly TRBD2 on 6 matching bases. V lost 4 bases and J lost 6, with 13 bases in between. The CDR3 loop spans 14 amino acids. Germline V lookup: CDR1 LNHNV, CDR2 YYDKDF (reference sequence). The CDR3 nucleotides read TGTGCCACCAGCAATGGAGGGCCCCTCAATGAGCAGTTCTTC. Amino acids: CATSNGGPLNEQFF.

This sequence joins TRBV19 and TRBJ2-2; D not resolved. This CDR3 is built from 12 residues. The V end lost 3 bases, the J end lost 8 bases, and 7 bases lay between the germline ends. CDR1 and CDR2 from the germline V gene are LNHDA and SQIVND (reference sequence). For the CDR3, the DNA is TGTGCCAGTAGTATGTTGATAGGGGAGCTGTTTTTT. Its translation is CASSMLIGELFF.

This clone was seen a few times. The CDR3 bases are TGTGCCTGGAGTGTAGGGCGCTCGGGTTTCGGTACCGGCTACACCTTC. It specifies CAWSVGRSGFGTGYTF. V usage is TRBV30 and J usage is TRBJ1-2; D remains unclear. The CDR3 has 16 residues. V lost 0 bases and J lost 8, with 22 bases in between. From germline, CDR1 is GTSNPN and CDR2 SVGIG (reference sequence). Variable domain in full (rest from reference TRBV30 and TRBJ1-2): SQTIHQWPATLVQPVGSPLSLECTVEGTSNPNLYWYRQAAGRGLQLLFYSVGIGQISSEVPQNLSASRPQDRQFILSSKKLLLSDSGFYLCAWSVGRSGFGTGYTFGSGTRLTVV.

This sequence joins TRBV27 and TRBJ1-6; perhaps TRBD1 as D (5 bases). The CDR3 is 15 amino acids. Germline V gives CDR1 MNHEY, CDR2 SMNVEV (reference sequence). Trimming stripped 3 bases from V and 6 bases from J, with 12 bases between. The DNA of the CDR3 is TGTGCCAGCAGTTTCGTAACGGGGACTAATTCACCCCTCCACTTT. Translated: CASSFVTGTNSPLHF.

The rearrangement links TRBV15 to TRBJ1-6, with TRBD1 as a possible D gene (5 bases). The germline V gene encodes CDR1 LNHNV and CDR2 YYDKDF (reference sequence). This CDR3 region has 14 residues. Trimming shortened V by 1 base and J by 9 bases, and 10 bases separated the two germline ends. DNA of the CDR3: TGTGCCACCAGCAGAGGCAGGGTCGGTTCACCCCTCCACTTT. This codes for CATSRGRVGSPLHF.

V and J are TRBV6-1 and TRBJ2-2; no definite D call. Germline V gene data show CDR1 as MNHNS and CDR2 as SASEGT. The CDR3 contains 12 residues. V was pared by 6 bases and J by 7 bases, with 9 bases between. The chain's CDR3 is CASRVGGGELFF. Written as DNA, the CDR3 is TGTGCCAGCAGGGTGGGTGGCGGGGAGCTGTTTTTT.

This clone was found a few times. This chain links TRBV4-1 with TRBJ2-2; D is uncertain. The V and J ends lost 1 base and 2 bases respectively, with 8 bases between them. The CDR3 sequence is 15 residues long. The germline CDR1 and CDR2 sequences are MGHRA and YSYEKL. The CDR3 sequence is CASSQVLKNTGELFF. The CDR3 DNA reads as TGCGCCAGCAGCCAAGTTCTCAAAAACACCGGGGAGCTGTTTTTT.

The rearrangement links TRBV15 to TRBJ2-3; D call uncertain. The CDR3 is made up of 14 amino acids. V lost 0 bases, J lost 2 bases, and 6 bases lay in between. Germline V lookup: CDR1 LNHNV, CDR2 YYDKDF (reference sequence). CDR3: CATSRDHTTDTQYF. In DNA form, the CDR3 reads TGTGCCACCAGCAGAGACCACACCACAGATACGCAGTATTTT.

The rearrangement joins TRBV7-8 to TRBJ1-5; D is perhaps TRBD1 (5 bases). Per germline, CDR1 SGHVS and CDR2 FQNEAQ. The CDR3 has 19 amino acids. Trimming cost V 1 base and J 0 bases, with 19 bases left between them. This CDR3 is CASSLGGRWGPDSNQPQHF. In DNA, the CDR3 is TGTGCCAGCAGCTTAGGGGGCAGATGGGGACCCGATAGCAATCAGCCCCAGCATTTT.

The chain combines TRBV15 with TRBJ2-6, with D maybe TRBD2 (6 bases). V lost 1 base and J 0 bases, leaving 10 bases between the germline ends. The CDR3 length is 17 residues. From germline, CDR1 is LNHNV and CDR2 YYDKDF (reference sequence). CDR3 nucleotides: TGTGCCACCAGCAGAGGGGACTCGGGCTCTGGGGCCAACGTCCTGACTTTC. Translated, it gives CATSRGDSGSGANVLTF.

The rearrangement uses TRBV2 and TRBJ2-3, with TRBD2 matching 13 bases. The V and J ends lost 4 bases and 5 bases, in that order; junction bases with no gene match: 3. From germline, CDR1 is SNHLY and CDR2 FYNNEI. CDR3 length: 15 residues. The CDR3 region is CASSARTSGGDTQYF. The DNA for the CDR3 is TGTGCCAGCAGTGCAAGGACTAGCGGGGGAGATACGCAGTATTTT.

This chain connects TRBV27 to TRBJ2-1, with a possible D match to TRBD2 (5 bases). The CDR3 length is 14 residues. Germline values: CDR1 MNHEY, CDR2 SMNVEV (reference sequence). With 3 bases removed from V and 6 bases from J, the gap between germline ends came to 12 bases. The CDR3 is CASSLAGASNEQFF. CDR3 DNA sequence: TGTGCCAGCAGTTTGGCGGGCGCGAGCAATGAGCAGTTCTTC.